This TCR beta chain was captured by sequencing in a study of T cell responses to AZD1222 COVID-19 vaccine. Study-level results: Regions 160-218 and 743-854 held dominance among vaccine-associated CD4 TCRs, which spanned spike.

Turning to this clone: Its target is unknown.

The table came from immunoSEQ multiplex PCR; TCRdb's copy has only in-frame clones and leaves some out. The sample includes around 92,000 clones, around 90% of them seen just once. The clonotype originates from an adult in good health. Specimen: peripheral blood, collected on day 0 of AZD1222 vaccination.

CDR3 residues: CASSHQDRVGNTIYF. CDR3 coding DNA: TGTGCCAGCAGCCATCAGGACAGGGTTGGAAACACCATATATTTT. The chain employs TRBV16 and TRBJ1-3, with TRBD1 matching 8 bases. This CDR3 is 15 amino acids long. CDR1 KGHSY and CDR2 FQNENV come from the germline V gene. With 3 bases clipped from V and 3 bases from J, the junction kept 4 bases outside the gene matches.